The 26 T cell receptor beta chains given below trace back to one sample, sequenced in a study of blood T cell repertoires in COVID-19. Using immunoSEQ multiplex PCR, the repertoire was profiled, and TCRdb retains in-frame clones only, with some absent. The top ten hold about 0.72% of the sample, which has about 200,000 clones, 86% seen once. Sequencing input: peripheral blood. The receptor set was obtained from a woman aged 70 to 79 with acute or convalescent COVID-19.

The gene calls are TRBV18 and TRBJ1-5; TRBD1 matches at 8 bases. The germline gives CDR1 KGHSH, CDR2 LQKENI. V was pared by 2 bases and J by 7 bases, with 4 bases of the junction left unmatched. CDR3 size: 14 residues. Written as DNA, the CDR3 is TGTGCCAGCTCACCAGCGGACAGGGTACAGCCCCAGCATTTT. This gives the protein CASSPADRVQPQHF.

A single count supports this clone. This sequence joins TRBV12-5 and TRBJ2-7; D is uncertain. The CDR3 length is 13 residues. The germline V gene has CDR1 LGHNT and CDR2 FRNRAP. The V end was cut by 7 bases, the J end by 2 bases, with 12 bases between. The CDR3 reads CASAPAIPYEQYF. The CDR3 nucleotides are TGTGCTAGTGCCCCCGCTATACCCTACGAGCAGTACTTC.

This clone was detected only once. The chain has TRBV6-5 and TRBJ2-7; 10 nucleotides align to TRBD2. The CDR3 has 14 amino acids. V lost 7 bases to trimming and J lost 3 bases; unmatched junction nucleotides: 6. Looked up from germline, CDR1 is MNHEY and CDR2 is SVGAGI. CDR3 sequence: CASTRTSGFYEQYF. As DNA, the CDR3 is TGTGCCAGCACCCGGACTAGCGGCTTCTACGAGCAGTACTTC.

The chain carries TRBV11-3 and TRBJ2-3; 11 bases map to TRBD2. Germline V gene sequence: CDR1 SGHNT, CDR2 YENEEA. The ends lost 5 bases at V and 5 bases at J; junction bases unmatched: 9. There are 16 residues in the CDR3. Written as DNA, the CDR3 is TGTGCCAGCAGCCCTAGGGCTAGCGGGAGGTTAGATACGCAGTATTTT. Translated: CASSPRASGRLDTQYF.

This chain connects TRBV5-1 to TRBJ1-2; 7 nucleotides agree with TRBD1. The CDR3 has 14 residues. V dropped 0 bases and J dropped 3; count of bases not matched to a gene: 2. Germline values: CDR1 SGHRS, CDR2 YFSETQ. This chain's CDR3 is CASSLVQGDYGYTF. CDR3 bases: TGCGCCAGCAGCTTGGTTCAGGGGGACTATGGCTACACCTTC.

The CDR3: CASSFDGSYEQYF. CDR3 nucleotides: TGTGCCAGCAGTTTTGACGGGTCCTACGAGCAGTACTTC. This chain joins TRBV27 and TRBJ2-7; D unclear. Trimming left V 3 bases short and J 1 base short, with 7 bases between. Germline CDR1 reads MNHEY; CDR2 reads SMNVEV (reference sequence). This CDR3 has 13 amino acids.

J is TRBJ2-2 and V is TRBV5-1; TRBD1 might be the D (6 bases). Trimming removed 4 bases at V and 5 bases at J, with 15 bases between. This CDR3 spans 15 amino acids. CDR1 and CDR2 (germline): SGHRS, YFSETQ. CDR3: CASSPGTRITGELFF. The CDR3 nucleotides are TGCGCCAGCAGCCCCGGGACACGTATTACCGGGGAGCTGTTTTTT.

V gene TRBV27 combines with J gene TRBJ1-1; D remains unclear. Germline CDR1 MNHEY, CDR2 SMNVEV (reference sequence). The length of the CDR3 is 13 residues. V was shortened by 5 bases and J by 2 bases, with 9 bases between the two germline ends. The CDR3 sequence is CASSHALNTEAFF. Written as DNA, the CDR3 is TGTGCCAGCAGTCACGCACTCAACACTGAAGCTTTCTTT.

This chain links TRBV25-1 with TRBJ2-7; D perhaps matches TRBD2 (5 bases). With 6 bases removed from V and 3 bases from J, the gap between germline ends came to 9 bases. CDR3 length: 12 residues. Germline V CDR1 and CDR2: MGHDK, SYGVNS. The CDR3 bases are TGTGCCAGCAGGGAGGACGTCTACGAGCAGTACTTC. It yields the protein CASREDVYEQYF.

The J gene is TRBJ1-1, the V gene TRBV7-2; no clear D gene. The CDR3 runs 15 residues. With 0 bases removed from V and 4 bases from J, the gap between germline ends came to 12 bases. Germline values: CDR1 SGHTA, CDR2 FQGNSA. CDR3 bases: TGTGCCAGCAGCTTAGCGTACGGTGGGAGCACTGAAGCTTTCTTT. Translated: CASSLAYGGSTEAFF.

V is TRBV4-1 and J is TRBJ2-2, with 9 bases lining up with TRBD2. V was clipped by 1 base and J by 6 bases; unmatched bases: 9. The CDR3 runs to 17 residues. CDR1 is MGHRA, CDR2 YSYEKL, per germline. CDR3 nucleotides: TGCGCCAGCAGCCAAGGGGCGGGGGGGCCATCCGCCGGGGAGCTGTTTTTT. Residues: CASSQGAGGPSAGELFF.

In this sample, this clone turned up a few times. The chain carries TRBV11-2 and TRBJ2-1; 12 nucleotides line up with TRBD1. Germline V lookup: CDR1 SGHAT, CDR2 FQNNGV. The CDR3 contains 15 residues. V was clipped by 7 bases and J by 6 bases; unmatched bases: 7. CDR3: CASTPLGQGANEQFF. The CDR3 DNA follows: TGTGCCAGCACCCCCCTGGGACAGGGGGCCAATGAGCAGTTCTTC.

The CDR3 coding sequence is TGTGCCAGCAGCTTGGGGCCTACAGGGGACCAAGAGACCCAGTACTTC. This translates into CASSLGPTGDQETQYF. This chain joins TRBV5-4 and TRBJ2-5, with 7 bases identical to TRBD1. Per the germline V gene, CDR1 is SGHNT and CDR2 is YYREEE (reference sequence). V was pared by 0 bases and J by 0 bases, with 5 bases of the junction left unmatched. CDR3 length equals 16 residues.

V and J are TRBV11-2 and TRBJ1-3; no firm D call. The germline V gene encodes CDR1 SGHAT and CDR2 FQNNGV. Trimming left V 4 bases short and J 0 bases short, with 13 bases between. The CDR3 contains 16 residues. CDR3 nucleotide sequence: TGTGCCAGCAGCTCCCCGGCGGGTTCCTCTGGAAACACCATATATTTT. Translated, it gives CASSSPAGSSGNTIYF.

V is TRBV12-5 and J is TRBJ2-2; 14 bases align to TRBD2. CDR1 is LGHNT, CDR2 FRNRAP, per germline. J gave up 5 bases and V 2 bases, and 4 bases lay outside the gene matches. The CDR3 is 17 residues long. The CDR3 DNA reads TGTGCTAGTGGTTTGATCGGGACTAGCGGGAGTACCGGGGAGCTGTTTTTT. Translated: CASGLIGTSGSTGELFF. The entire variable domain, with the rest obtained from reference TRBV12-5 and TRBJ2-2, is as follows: DARVTQTPRHKVTEMGQEVTMRCQPILGHNTVFWYRQTMMQGLELLAYFRNRAPLDDSGMPKDRFSAEMPDATLATLKIQPSEPRDSAVYFCASGLIGTSGSTGELFFGEGSRLTVL.

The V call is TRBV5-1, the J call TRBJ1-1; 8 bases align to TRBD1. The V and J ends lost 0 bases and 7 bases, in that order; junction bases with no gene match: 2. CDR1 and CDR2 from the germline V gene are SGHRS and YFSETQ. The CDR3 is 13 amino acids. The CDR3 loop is CASSLATGVEAFF. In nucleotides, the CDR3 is TGCGCCAGCAGCTTGGCGACAGGGGTTGAAGCTTTCTTT.

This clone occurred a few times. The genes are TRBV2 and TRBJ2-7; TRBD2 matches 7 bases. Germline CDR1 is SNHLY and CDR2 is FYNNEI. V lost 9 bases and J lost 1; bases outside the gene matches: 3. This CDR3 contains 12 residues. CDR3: CASGRDSYEQYF. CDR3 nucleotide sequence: TGTGCCAGTGGGAGGGATTCCTACGAGCAGTACTTC.

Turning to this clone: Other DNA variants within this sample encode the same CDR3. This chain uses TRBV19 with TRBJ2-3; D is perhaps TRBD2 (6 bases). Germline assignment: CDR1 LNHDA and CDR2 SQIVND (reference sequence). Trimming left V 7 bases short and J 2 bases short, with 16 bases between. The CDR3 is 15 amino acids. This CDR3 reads CASKEGSPFTDTQYF. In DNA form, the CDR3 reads TGTGCCAGTAAGGAGGGGTCCCCTTTCACAGATACGCAGTATTTT.

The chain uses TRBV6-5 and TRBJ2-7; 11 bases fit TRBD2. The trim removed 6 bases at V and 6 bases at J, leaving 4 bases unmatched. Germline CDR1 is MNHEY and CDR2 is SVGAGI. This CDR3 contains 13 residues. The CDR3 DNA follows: TGTGCCAGCAGGTCCGGGACTAGCGGCGAGCAGTACTTC. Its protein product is CASRSGTSGEQYF.

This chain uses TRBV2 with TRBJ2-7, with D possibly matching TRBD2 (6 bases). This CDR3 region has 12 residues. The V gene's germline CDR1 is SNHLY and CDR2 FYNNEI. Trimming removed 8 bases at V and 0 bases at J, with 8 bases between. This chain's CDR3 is CASQEGSYEQYF. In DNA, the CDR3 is TGTGCCAGCCAGGAGGGCTCCTACGAGCAGTACTTC.

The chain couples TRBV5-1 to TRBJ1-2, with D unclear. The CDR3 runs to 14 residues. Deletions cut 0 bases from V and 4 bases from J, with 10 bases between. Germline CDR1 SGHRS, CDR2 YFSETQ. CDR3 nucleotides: TGCGCCAGCAGCTTGGAGGAGGGAAGCTATGGCTACACCTTC. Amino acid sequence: CASSLEEGSYGYTF.

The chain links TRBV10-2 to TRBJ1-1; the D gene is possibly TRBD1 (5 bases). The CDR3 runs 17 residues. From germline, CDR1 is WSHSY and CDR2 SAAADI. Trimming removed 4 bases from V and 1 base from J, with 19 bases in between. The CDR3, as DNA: TGCGCCAGCAGTGGTCCAGGGCTGGGGATGGCGAACACTGAAGCTTTCTTT. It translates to CASSGPGLGMANTEAFF.

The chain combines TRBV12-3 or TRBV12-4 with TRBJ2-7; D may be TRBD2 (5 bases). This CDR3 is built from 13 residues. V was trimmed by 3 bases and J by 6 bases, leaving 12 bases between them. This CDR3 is CASSLGRAGEQYF. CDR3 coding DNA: TGTGCCAGCAGTTTGGGCCGTGCGGGCGAGCAGTACTTC.

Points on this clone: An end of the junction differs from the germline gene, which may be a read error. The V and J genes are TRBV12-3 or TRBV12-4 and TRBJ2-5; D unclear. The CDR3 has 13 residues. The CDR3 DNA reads TGTGCCAGCAGTTTAGGCGGTCAAGAGGCCCAGTACTTC. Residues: CASSLGGQEAQYF.

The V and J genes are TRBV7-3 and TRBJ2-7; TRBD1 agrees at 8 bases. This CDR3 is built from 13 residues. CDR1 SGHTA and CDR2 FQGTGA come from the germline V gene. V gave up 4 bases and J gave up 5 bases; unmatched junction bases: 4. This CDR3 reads CASSSTGAHEQYF. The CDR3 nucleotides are TGTGCCAGCAGCTCGACAGGGGCCCACGAGCAGTACTTC.

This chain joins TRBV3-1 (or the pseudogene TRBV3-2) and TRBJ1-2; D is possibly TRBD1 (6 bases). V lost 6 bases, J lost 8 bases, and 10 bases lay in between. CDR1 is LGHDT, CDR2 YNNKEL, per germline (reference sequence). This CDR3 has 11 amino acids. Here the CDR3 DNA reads TGTGCCAGCAGTTTACAGGGAGGCTACACCTTC. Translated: CASSLQGGYTF.